This entry lists 29 T cell receptor beta chains sequenced from one sample in a study of T cells in Graves' hyperthyroidism and ophthalmopathy. There were TCR beta CDR3 regions amplified from RNA transcripts. HTBI primers were the set used in a first-round RT-PCR of the TCR CDR3. TCRdb passed the multiplex PCR reads through MiXCR, listing each CDR3 protein once. The sample lists roughly 500,000 distinct CDR3 sequences, 35% to 50% occurring once. The sequenced sample consisted of peripheral blood or thyroid tissue (not recorded which). The receptors shown here come from an adult woman with Graves' disease, either hyperthyroidism or ophthalmopathy (not recorded which).

This clonotype was picked up a small number of times. This chain links TRBV3-1 with TRBJ2-7, with TRBD1 matching over 12 bases. V lost 5 bases and J lost 1; bases outside the gene matches: 6. Germline V gene data show CDR1 as LGHDT and CDR2 as YNNKEL (reference sequence). The CDR3 sequence is 16 residues long. The CDR3 loop reads CASSSRDRGPSYEQYF. The CDR3 DNA reads as TGTGCCAGCAGCTCCCGGGACAGGGGGCCATCCTACGAGCAGTACTTC.

This chain joins TRBV10-2 and TRBJ2-2, with 10 bases fitting TRBD2. The length of the CDR3 is 17 residues. Germline assignment: CDR1 WSHSY and CDR2 SAAADI. V dropped 3 bases and J dropped 5; count of bases not matched to a gene: 9. CDR3 amino acids: CASSDFQPSGGTGELFF. The CDR3 DNA sequence: TGCGCCAGCAGTGATTTTCAGCCTAGCGGGGGTACCGGGGAGCTGTTTTTT.

This clonotype was seen many times. The chain couples TRBV7-9 to TRBJ2-7; the match to TRBD1 covers 10 bases. This CDR3 comprises 16 residues. From germline, CDR1 is SEHNR and CDR2 FQNEAQ (reference sequence). J lost 1 base, V lost 5 bases, and 8 bases had no gene match. CDR3 in DNA: TGTGCCAGCAGCGGGTCCGGGACAGGGGATTCCTACGAGCAGTACTTC. Translating gives CASSGSGTGDSYEQYF.

The chain couples TRBV5-4 to TRBJ1-4, with 7 bases aligning to TRBD1. The length of the CDR3 is 14 residues. V dropped 4 bases and J dropped 7; count of bases not matched to a gene: 7. Germline V gives CDR1 SGHNT, CDR2 YYREEE (reference sequence). The DNA for the CDR3 is TGTGCCAGCAGCCCCCTGGGACAGCCTGAAAAACTGTTTTTT. Its translation is CASSPLGQPEKLFF.

This clonotype was recorded many times. The J gene is TRBJ2-2, the V gene TRBV5-5; D remains unclear. V lost 0 bases, J lost 1 base, and 7 bases lay in between. This CDR3 region has 15 residues. Germline-derived CDR1 and CDR2 are SGHKS and YYEKEE (reference sequence). CDR3 nucleotide sequence: TGTGCCAGCAGCTTGGATGTGGGGAACACCGGGGAGCTGTTTTTT. This codes for CASSLDVGNTGELFF.

This clonotype was found a few times. J is TRBJ1-2 and V is TRBV19; TRBD1 matches at 8 bases. The CDR3 sequence is 12 residues long. Germline V gene data show CDR1 as LNHDA and CDR2 as SQIVND (reference sequence). The V segment lost 8 bases and the J segment 2 bases; nucleotides outside the gene matches: 1. The CDR3 loop reads CASGDRNYGYTF. CDR3 nucleotide sequence: TGTGCCAGTGGGGACAGGAACTATGGCTACACCTTC.

The chain combines TRBV5-1 with TRBJ2-2; 7 nucleotides agree with TRBD2. The CDR3 covers 14 residues. Germline CDR1 reads SGHRS; CDR2 reads YFSETQ. The junction had 5 bases not matched to a gene; V was cut back by 4 bases and J by 5 bases. The DNA of the CDR3 is TGCGCCAGCAGCACCGGACTAGAGACCGGGGAGCTGTTTTTT. Its protein is CASSTGLETGELFF.

This clonotype was observed a few times. This chain uses TRBV5-1 with TRBJ1-6, with D possibly matching TRBD1 (6 bases). Trimming stripped 0 bases from V and 8 bases from J, with 12 bases between. Germline CDR1 reads SGHRS; CDR2 reads YFSETQ. The CDR3 is made up of 15 amino acids. This CDR3 is CASSLGGGSDSPLHF. As DNA, the CDR3 is TGCGCCAGCAGCTTGGGAGGGGGTTCGGATTCACCCCTCCACTTT.

The chain combines TRBV11-2 with TRBJ2-7, with 7 bases that match TRBD2. Trimming removed 3 bases from V and 2 bases from J; junction bases left unmatched: 7. Germline CDR1 is SGHAT and CDR2 is FQNNGV. This CDR3 comprises 15 residues. The DNA for the CDR3 is TGTGCCAGCAGCTTTGGAGGTAGCGGGCCCTACGAGCAGTACTTC. Its translation: CASSFGGSGPYEQYF.

This clonotype has ten or more counts. The CDR3 loop reads CASSLISGANVLTF. CDR3 nucleotide sequence: TGTGCCAGCAGCCTGATATCTGGGGCCAACGTCCTGACTTTC. The V call is TRBV7-2, the J call TRBJ2-6; no reliable D call. The CDR3 loop spans 14 amino acids. Trimming took off 5 bases at V and 1 base at J, with 6 bases between the two ends. Germline V lookup: CDR1 SGHTA, CDR2 FQGNSA.

For this clonotype: Sequence at one end of the junction differs from germline and may be a read error. The DNA for the CDR3 is TGTGCCAGCAGCATATCGAACACCGGGGAGCTTTTTTTT. It codes for CASSISNTGELFF. The chain combines TRBV7-3 with TRBJ2-2, with D tentatively TRBD2 (5 bases). The CDR3 is 13 amino acids. In germline, CDR1 is SGHTA, CDR2 FQGTGA.

The sample holds a few counts of this clonotype. The V and J genes are TRBV7-9 and TRBJ1-4; a weak D match, TRBD1 (5 bases). The CDR3 spans 13 residues. The ends were cut back, 7 bases at V and 7 bases at J, with 13 bases in the middle. Looked up from germline, CDR1 is SEHNR and CDR2 is FQNEAQ (reference sequence). The CDR3 loop is CASTDRGGEKLFF. CDR3 bases: TGTGCCAGCACCGACCGTGGGGGTGAAAAACTGTTTTTT.

The rearrangement links TRBV10-3 to TRBJ2-7; maybe TRBD1 (6 bases). This CDR3 contains 13 residues. Germline V gives CDR1 ENHRY, CDR2 SYGVKD. The V end lost 11 bases, the J end lost 3 bases, and 17 bases lay between the germline ends. CDR3 sequence: CAVTGTMDYEQYF. The DNA for the CDR3 is TGTGCCGTAACCGGGACAATGGACTACGAGCAGTACTTC.

This clonotype has ten or more counts. This sequence joins TRBV11-2 and TRBJ1-2; D unresolved. V gave up 0 bases and J gave up 1 base, with 3 bases separating them. Per germline, CDR1 SGHAT and CDR2 FQNNGV. This CDR3 spans 13 amino acids. The CDR3 DNA follows: TGTGCCAGCAGCTTAGAGGTTAACTATGGCTACACCTTC. Translation: CASSLEVNYGYTF.

The chain joins TRBV15 to TRBJ1-6; 9 bases are shared with TRBD1. The CDR3 contains 15 residues. J gave up 10 bases and V 1 base, and 5 bases lay outside the gene matches. CDR1 and CDR2 (germline): LNHNV, YYDKDF (reference sequence). CDR3 residues: CATSRAGTGSSPLHF. CDR3 in DNA: TGTGCCACCAGCAGAGCCGGGACAGGGTCATCACCCCTCCACTTT.

This chain uses TRBV5-4 with TRBJ2-2; weak D call: TRBD1 (5 bases). From germline, CDR1 is SGHNT and CDR2 YYREEE (reference sequence). The CDR3 sequence is 13 residues long. Trimming shortened V by 5 bases and J by 7 bases, and 12 bases separated the two germline ends. The CDR3 bases are TGTGCCAGCAGTCTTGAAGGGGTCGGGGAGCTGTTTTTT. Translation: CASSLEGVGELFF.

J is TRBJ2-2 and V is TRBV6-2 or TRBV6-3, with a possible D match to TRBD2 (5 bases). Trimming shortened V by 10 bases and J by 5 bases, and 14 bases separated the two germline ends. This CDR3 comprises 13 residues. The germline gives CDR1 MNHEY, CDR2 SVGEGT. In DNA form, the CDR3 reads TGTGCCACCTCCGCCCGGGGTACCGGGGAGCTGTTTTTT. Its translation is CATSARGTGELFF.

This clonotype was picked up many times. The V gene is TRBV7-9, the J gene TRBJ2-7; no definite D call. Looked up from germline, CDR1 is SEHNR and CDR2 is FQNEAQ (reference sequence). Trimming stripped 0 bases from V and 2 bases from J, with 8 bases between. The CDR3 loop spans 14 amino acids. This CDR3 reads CASSLAEKPYEQYF. DNA of the CDR3: TGTGCCAGCAGCTTAGCAGAAAAACCCTACGAGCAGTACTTC.

The chain is built from TRBV7-9 and TRBJ1-2; a weak D match, TRBD1 (5 bases). Trimming removed 6 bases at V and 10 bases at J, with 24 bases between. Looked up from germline, CDR1 is SEHNR and CDR2 is FQNEAQ (reference sequence). CDR3 length: 15 residues. CDR3 sequence (DNA): TGTGCCAGCAGTCGGTCGGCTGGGGGATCATTTGACTACACCTTC. Amino acids: CASSRSAGGSFDYTF.

This chain connects TRBV7-2 to TRBJ2-5; 13 bases align to TRBD2. This CDR3 is 18 amino acids long. The J segment lost 4 bases and the V segment lost 0 bases, leaving 8 bases of the junction unmatched. The germline gives CDR1 SGHTA, CDR2 FQGNSA. The CDR3 region is CASSLAIGRLAGGETQYF. The CDR3 region has the DNA TGTGCCAGCAGCTTAGCGATCGGGCGACTAGCGGGAGGAGAGACCCAGTACTTC. The variable domain in full, completed from reference TRBV7-2 and TRBJ2-5, reads GAGVSQSPSNKVTEKGKDVELRCDPISGHTALYWYRQSLGQGLEFLIYFQGNSAPDKSGLPSDRFSAERTGGSVSTLTIQRTQQEDSAVYLCASSLAIGRLAGGETQYFGPGTRLLVL.

This clonotype was counted many times. The chain carries TRBV15 and TRBJ2-7; 11 nucleotides line up with TRBD1. This CDR3 is 15 amino acids long. Germline CDR1 and CDR2: LNHNV and YYDKDF (reference sequence). With V trimmed by 3 bases and J by 0 bases, 1 base remained unmatched. The CDR3 sequence: CATSSGTGGSYEQYF. CDR3 bases: TGTGCCACCAGCAGCGGGACAGGGGGCTCCTACGAGCAGTACTTC. Using reference TRBV15 and TRBJ2-7 for the parts outside the CDR3, the full variable domain is DAMVIQNPRYQVTQFGKPVTLSCSQTLNHNVMYWYQQKSSQAPKLLFHYYDKDFNNEADTPDNFQSRRPNTSFCFLDIRSPGLGDTAMYLCATSSGTGGSYEQYFGPGTRLTVT.

This clonotype was observed a few times. The V and J genes are TRBV10-3 and TRBJ1-6, with 9 bases aligning to TRBD1. V lost 6 bases, J lost 5 bases, and 5 bases stayed unmatched. Germline V gene sequence: CDR1 ENHRY, CDR2 SYGVKD. The CDR3 spans 15 residues. The CDR3 bases are TGTGCCATCAGATCCGGGACAGGGAATAATTCACCCCTCCACTTT. Translating gives CAIRSGTGNNSPLHF.

This chain links TRBV7-2 with TRBJ1-3, with unresolved D. CDR1 and CDR2 (germline): SGHTA, FQGNSA. Deletions cut 3 bases from V and 7 bases from J, with 19 bases between. CDR3 length: 16 amino acids. The DNA for the CDR3 is TGTGCCAGCAGCTTGGTCGGAGGGCTCGGACTCAACACCATATATTTT. Amino acid sequence: CASSLVGGLGLNTIYF.

The J gene is TRBJ2-7, the V gene TRBV20-1, with TRBD1 matching over 7 bases. Germline trimming cut 0 bases from V and 3 bases from J; bases unmatched to any gene: 2. Germline CDR1 and CDR2: DFQATT and SNEGSKA (reference sequence). CDR3 length: 13 amino acids. The DNA for the CDR3 is TGCAGTGCTAGAGATGGACAGGACTACGAGCAGTACTTC. Amino acids: CSARDGQDYEQYF.

The chain couples TRBV20-1 to TRBJ2-3; no clear D. The V end was cut by 2 bases, the J end by 8 bases, with 8 bases between. CDR1 and CDR2 (germline): DFQATT, SNEGSKA (reference sequence). The CDR3 is made up of 11 amino acids. CDR3: CSARSSLTQYF. CDR3 coding DNA: TGCAGTGCTAGATCCAGTCTTACGCAGTATTTT.

This clonotype has a count of ten or more. V and J are TRBV7-2 and TRBJ2-5; no clear D. V gave up 1 base and J gave up 6 bases, with 15 bases separating them. The germline V gene encodes CDR1 SGHTA and CDR2 FQGNSA. CDR3 length: 15 residues. CDR3 sequence: CASSLVTPTAKTQYF. As DNA, the CDR3 is TGTGCCAGCAGCTTAGTCACCCCGACGGCGAAGACCCAGTACTTC.

V gene TRBV20-1 combines with J gene TRBJ1-5, with D hard to call. The V gene lost 5 bases and the J gene lost 1 base, with 12 bases spanning the gap. From germline, CDR1 is DFQATT and CDR2 SNEGSKA (reference sequence). The CDR3 consists of 14 residues. In nucleotides, the CDR3 is TGCAGTGCTTGCCAGTTTTTCAGCAATCAGCCCCAGCATTTT. Translated, it gives CSACQFFSNQPQHF.

There are a few counts of this clonotype. This chain connects TRBV27 to TRBJ2-5; 11 nucleotides line up with TRBD2. The CDR3 is 17 residues long. Trimming took 6 bases from V and 5 from J; bases not matched to a gene: 14. Germline CDR1 is MNHEY and CDR2 is SMNVEV (reference sequence). The CDR3 DNA sequence: TGTGCCAGCAGCCGACGGCTAGCGGGAGGATTGTGGGAGACCCAGTACTTC. Residues: CASSRRLAGGLWETQYF.

The gene calls are TRBV20-1 and TRBJ1-2; D may be TRBD1 (6 bases). In germline, CDR1 is DFQATT, CDR2 SNEGSKA (reference sequence). Trimming removed 0 bases from V and 8 bases from J, with 13 bases in between. The length of the CDR3 is 13 residues. CDR3 nucleotides: TGCAGTGCTAGAGACGGCAGGGGTTACGGCTACACCTTC. This encodes CSARDGRGYGYTF.